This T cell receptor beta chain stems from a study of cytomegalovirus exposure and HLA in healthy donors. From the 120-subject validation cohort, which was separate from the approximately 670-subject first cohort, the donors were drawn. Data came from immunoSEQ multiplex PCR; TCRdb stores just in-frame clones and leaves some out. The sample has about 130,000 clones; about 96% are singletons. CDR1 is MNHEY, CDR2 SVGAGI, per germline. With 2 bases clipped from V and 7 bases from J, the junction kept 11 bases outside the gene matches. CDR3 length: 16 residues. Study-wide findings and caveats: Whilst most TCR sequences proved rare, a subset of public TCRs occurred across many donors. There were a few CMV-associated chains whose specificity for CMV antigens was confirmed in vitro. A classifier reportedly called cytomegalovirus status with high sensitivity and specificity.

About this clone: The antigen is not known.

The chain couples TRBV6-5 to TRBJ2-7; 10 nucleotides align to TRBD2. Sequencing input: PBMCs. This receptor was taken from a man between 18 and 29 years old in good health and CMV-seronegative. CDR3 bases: TGTGCCAGCAGTTACATGGGGCTAGCGGGAGTTCGGGAGCAGTACTTC. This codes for CASSYMGLAGVREQYF.